This TCR beta chain was documented in a study of blood T cell repertoires in COVID-19. TCRdb's table, derived via immunoSEQ multiplex PCR, lists solely in-frame clones and lacks some. This sample has around 330,000 clones, with roughly 90% found just once. Trimming stripped 1 base from V and 8 bases from J, with 15 bases between. This CDR3 comprises 15 residues. Germline CDR1 and CDR2: SGHTA and FQGTGA. The sequencing input was PBMCs or T cells enriched from blood (not recorded which). The receptor comes from a woman younger than 35 who had recovered from COVID-19. The chain is built from TRBV7-3 and TRBJ2-1; TRBD1 might be the D (6 bases). CDR3 in amino acids: CASSLIGQGYDEQFF. Here the CDR3 DNA reads TGTGCCAGCAGCTTAATCGGGCAGGGGTACGATGAGCAGTTCTTC. Combining the CDR3 with reference TRBV7-3 and TRBJ2-1 gives the whole variable domain GAGVSQTPSNKVTEKGKYVELRCDPISGHTALYWYRQSLGQGPEFLIYFQGTGAADDSGLPNDRFFAVRPEGSVSTLKIQRTERGDSAVYLCASSLIGQGYDEQFFGPGTRLTVL.